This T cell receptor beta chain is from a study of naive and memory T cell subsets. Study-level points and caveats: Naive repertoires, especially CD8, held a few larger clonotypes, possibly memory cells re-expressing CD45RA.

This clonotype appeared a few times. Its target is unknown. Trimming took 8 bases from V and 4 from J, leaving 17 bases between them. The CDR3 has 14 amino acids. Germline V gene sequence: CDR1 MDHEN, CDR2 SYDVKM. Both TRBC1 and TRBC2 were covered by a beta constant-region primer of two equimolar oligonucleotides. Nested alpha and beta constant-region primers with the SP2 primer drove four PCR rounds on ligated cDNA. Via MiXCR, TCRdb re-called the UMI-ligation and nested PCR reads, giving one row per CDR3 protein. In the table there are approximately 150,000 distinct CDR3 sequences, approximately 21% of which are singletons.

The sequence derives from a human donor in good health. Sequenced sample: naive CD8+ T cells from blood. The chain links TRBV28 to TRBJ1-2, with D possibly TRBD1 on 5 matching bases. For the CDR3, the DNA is TGTGCCAGCCTCCCGACAGACAGCCTCTATGGCTACACCTTC. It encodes CASLPTDSLYGYTF.